A single sample gave rise to the 30 T cell receptor beta chains below, sequenced in a study of identical twins. In TCRdb, the 5' RACE reads were re-called with MiXCR into one record per CDR3 protein. The sample shows 240,000 or so distinct CDR3 sequences, about 12% of them seen only once. This sample also belongs to another study, concerning yellow fever vaccine responses in identical twins.

The sample consisted of memory (CD45RO+) T cells sorted from blood. The receptors were sampled from a woman between 18 and 29 years old in good health.

The CDR3 DNA reads as TGCGCCAGCAGCTCAGGGGATGCTGGGATCTACAATGAGCAGTTCTTC. Translating gives CASSSGDAGIYNEQFF. The gene calls are TRBV5-1 and TRBJ2-1; TRBD1 is a possible D gene (6 bases). Trimming removed 3 bases from V and 3 bases from J, with 16 bases in between. Germline assignment: CDR1 SGHRS and CDR2 YFSETQ. The CDR3 extends over 16 amino acids.

The chain combines TRBV6-2 or TRBV6-3 with TRBJ2-1, with 7 positions matching TRBD2. With V trimmed by 2 bases and J by 5 bases, 12 bases remained unmatched. The CDR3 runs to 17 residues. Germline loops: CDR1 MNHEY, CDR2 SVGEGT. CDR3 DNA sequence: TGTGCCAGCAGTTACGCTTCACGCGGGAGTGGAGACAATGAGCAGTTCTTC. Its translation is CASSYASRGSGDNEQFF.

This clonotype was seen a few times. This rearrangement joins TRBV5-1 to TRBJ2-3; 13 bases match TRBD2. V gave up 4 bases and J gave up 4 bases; unmatched junction bases: 6. This CDR3 comprises 16 residues. The germline CDR1 and CDR2 sequences are SGHRS and YFSETQ. The CDR3 protein is CASSMRTSGSSDTQYF. DNA of the CDR3: TGCGCCAGCAGCATGCGGACTAGCGGGAGCTCAGATACGCAGTATTTT.

This clonotype was detected only a few times. J is TRBJ1-1 and V is TRBV28; D is unresolved. CDR1 MDHEN and CDR2 SYDVKM come from the germline V gene. This CDR3 comprises 12 residues. The V and J ends lost 4 bases and 3 bases respectively, with 6 bases between them. The CDR3 DNA reads TGTGCCAGCAGTTACAGTTACACTGAAGCTTTCTTT. Translation gives CASSYSYTEAFF.

The chain carries TRBV6-2 or TRBV6-3 and TRBJ2-2; D perhaps matches TRBD2 (5 bases). The CDR3 runs to 14 residues. The germline gives CDR1 MNHEY, CDR2 SVGEGT. V was shortened by 8 bases and J by 8 bases, with 18 bases between the two germline ends. The CDR3 here is CASRGMAKSGELFF. The CDR3 nucleotides are TGTGCCAGCCGAGGGATGGCCAAAAGTGGGGAGCTGTTTTTT.

This clonotype was found a few times. This sequence joins TRBV24-1 and TRBJ2-2; possibly TRBD1 for D (6 bases). The length of the CDR3 is 14 residues. The germline V gene has CDR1 KGHDR and CDR2 SFDVKD. Trimming left V 8 bases short and J 4 bases short, with 13 bases between. CDR3 amino acids: CATTQDSPTGELFF. Written as DNA, the CDR3 is TGTGCCACCACACAGGACAGTCCCACCGGGGAGCTGTTTTTT.

This clonotype has just a few counts. The V gene is TRBV6-1, the J gene TRBJ2-3; 10 positions match TRBD1. Germline V gives CDR1 MNHNS, CDR2 SASEGT. With 7 bases clipped from V and 6 bases from J, the junction kept 4 bases outside the gene matches. CDR3 length: 13 amino acids. The DNA of the CDR3 is TGTGCCAGCATGGGACAGGGGTGGGATACGCAGTATTTT. It yields the protein CASMGQGWDTQYF.

This chain connects TRBV20-1 to TRBJ2-7, with 7 bases that match TRBD2. Germline V CDR1 and CDR2: DFQATT, SNEGSKA (reference sequence). The CDR3 is made up of 10 amino acids. J lost 4 bases, V lost 6 bases, and 0 bases had no gene match. CDR3 protein: CSAGGYEQYF. The CDR3 DNA reads as TGCAGTGCCGGGGGGTACGAGCAGTACTTC.

The rearrangement links TRBV20-1 to TRBJ2-7, with D hard to call. From germline, CDR1 is DFQATT and CDR2 SNEGSKA (reference sequence). V was trimmed by 3 bases and J by 6 bases, leaving 9 bases between them. The CDR3 is 11 amino acids. The CDR3 DNA reads TGCAGTGCTAGTAGCCACCGCGAGCAGTACTTC. Its translation is CSASSHREQYF.

A few counts support this clonotype. This sequence joins TRBV18 and TRBJ2-5; 10 bases agree with TRBD1. Germline V CDR1 and CDR2: KGHSH, LQKENI. CDR3 size: 13 residues. V trimming: 5 bases; J trimming: 7 bases; junction bases outside the gene matches: 4. Written as DNA, the CDR3 is TGTGCCAGCTCAGCGACAGGGGGCAGGACCCAGTACTTC. It translates to CASSATGGRTQYF. Drawing the rest from reference TRBV18 and TRBJ2-5, the complete variable domain is NAGVMQNPRHLVRRRGQEARLRCSPMKGHSHVYWYRQLPEEGLKFMVYLQKENIIDESGMPKERFSAEFPKEGPSILRIQQVVRGDSAAYFCASSATGGRTQYFGPGTRLLVL.

The V gene is TRBV6-1, the J gene TRBJ1-1, with 9 bases that match TRBD1. Germline CDR1 reads MNHNS; CDR2 reads SASEGT. This CDR3 contains 15 residues. V lost 6 bases, J lost 4 bases, and 9 bases stayed unmatched. The CDR3: CASRRGQGTVTEAFF. The CDR3 DNA is TGTGCCAGCAGACGCGGACAGGGGACGGTCACTGAAGCTTTCTTT.

This clonotype was detected only a few times. The chain employs TRBV12-3 or TRBV12-4 and TRBJ1-1; D perhaps matches TRBD1 (5 bases). This CDR3 comprises 16 residues. Between the trimmed V and J ends, which lost 9 bases and 1 base, there was a span of 21 bases. CDR3 sequence: CASEPNSRGTNTEAFF. CDR3 DNA: TGTGCCAGTGAGCCCAATTCAAGGGGTACGAACACTGAAGCTTTCTTT.

The chain joins TRBV12-5 to TRBJ1-2; the match to TRBD1 covers 7 bases. The CDR3 extends over 16 amino acids. CDR1 and CDR2 (germline): LGHNT, FRNRAP. With V trimmed by 6 bases and J by 5 bases, 15 bases remained unmatched. This CDR3 is CASGPEIGGATYGYTF. As DNA, the CDR3 is TGTGCTAGTGGGCCCGAAATAGGGGGCGCTACTTATGGCTACACCTTC.

This clonotype was counted only a few times. The V gene is TRBV2, the J gene TRBJ2-5; TRBD2 aligns across 9 bases. CDR1 is SNHLY, CDR2 FYNNEI, per germline. This CDR3 is built from 14 residues. Germline trimming cut 3 bases from V and 5 bases from J; bases unmatched to any gene: 4. This chain's CDR3 is CASSERLAGETQYF. Written as DNA, the CDR3 is TGTGCCAGCAGTGAGCGGCTAGCGGGGGAGACCCAGTACTTC.

This chain joins TRBV15 and TRBJ1-1; D unresolved. Trimming took 2 bases from V and 1 from J, leaving 2 bases between them. CDR3 size: 12 residues. The germline CDR1 and CDR2 sequences are LNHNV and YYDKDF (reference sequence). The CDR3 nucleotides read TGTGCCACCAGCAGACGGAACACTGAAGCTTTCTTT. Its protein is CATSRRNTEAFF.

The chain joins TRBV7-2 to TRBJ2-6, with D possibly matching TRBD1 (6 bases). Germline CDR1 reads SGHTA; CDR2 reads FQGNSA. The CDR3 contains 18 residues. Trimming shortened V by 5 bases and J by 0 bases, and 17 bases separated the two germline ends. The CDR3 region is CASSLPGHVASGANVLTF. DNA for the CDR3: TGTGCCAGCAGCCTACCGGGACACGTAGCCTCTGGGGCCAACGTCCTGACTTTC.

This clonotype was recorded a few times. V gene TRBV27 combines with J gene TRBJ2-3, with TRBD2 matching over 7 bases. This CDR3 spans 17 amino acids. V shed 1 base, J shed 2 bases, and the junction held 9 bases outside the gene matches. The germline V gene has CDR1 MNHEY and CDR2 SMNVEV (reference sequence). CDR3 nucleotide sequence: TGTGCCAGCAGTTTATTAAGCGGGGCCCAAAACACAGATACGCAGTATTTT. It translates to CASSLLSGAQNTDTQYF.

This clonotype was found a few times. The chain links TRBV20-1 to TRBJ2-7; 8 bases align to TRBD2. Germline V gives CDR1 DFQATT, CDR2 SNEGSKA (reference sequence). With 6 bases clipped from V and 6 bases from J, the junction kept 13 bases outside the gene matches. The CDR3 is made up of 14 amino acids. The CDR3 nucleotides are TGCAGTGCGCTGGGAACGGGAGGGCCGGGCGAGCAGTACTTC. Protein sequence: CSALGTGGPGEQYF.

This chain uses TRBV28 with TRBJ2-7; tentative D call: TRBD1 (6 bases). This CDR3 region has 16 residues. CDR1 is MDHEN, CDR2 SYDVKM, per germline. V was cut by 8 bases and J by 4 bases, with 24 bases left in between. CDR3 nucleotide sequence: TGTGCCAGCGCCACCGCAGGGGTCCCCCGGCGGTACGAGCAGTACTTC. This translates into CASATAGVPRRYEQYF.

This clonotype has more than one count but fewer than ten. The chain joins TRBV7-8 to TRBJ2-5; a weak D match, TRBD2 (5 bases). The germline V gene encodes CDR1 SGHVS and CDR2 FQNEAQ. The CDR3 extends over 15 amino acids. Trimming removed 7 bases at V and 5 bases at J, with 20 bases between. This chain's CDR3 is CASIKDGGRRETQYF. The CDR3, as DNA: TGTGCCAGCATTAAAGATGGCGGGCGTCGCGAGACCCAGTACTTC.

The genes are TRBV29-1 and TRBJ1-2, with D possibly matching TRBD1 (6 bases). Trimming removed 6 bases at V and 4 bases at J, with 12 bases between. The CDR3 loop spans 12 amino acids. From germline, CDR1 is SQVTM and CDR2 ANQGSEA. CDR3: CSVAGTTYGYTF. As DNA, the CDR3 is TGCAGCGTAGCCGGGACAACCTATGGCTACACCTTC.

The chain employs TRBV24-1 and TRBJ2-5; D is ambiguous. Germline V lookup: CDR1 KGHDR, CDR2 SFDVKD. V dropped 6 bases and J dropped 0 bases, with 4 bases sitting between them. CDR3 size: 12 residues. For the CDR3, the DNA is TGTGCCACCAGTATGTACCAAGAGACCCAGTACTTC. It translates to CATSMYQETQYF.

The J gene is TRBJ2-5, the V gene TRBV5-1, with D unresolved. The CDR3 covers 15 residues. The V end lost 0 bases, the J end lost 5 bases, and 14 bases lay between the germline ends. CDR1 SGHRS and CDR2 YFSETQ come from the germline V gene. CDR3 in DNA: TGCGCCAGCAGCTTGGCCGGCTACCCCCAGGAGACCCAGTACTTC. Protein product: CASSLAGYPQETQYF.

This clonotype was seen repeatedly, ten times or more. The chain carries TRBV12-3 or TRBV12-4 and TRBJ1-1; D gene ambiguous. The germline V and J ends were trimmed by 3 bases and 3 bases, with 8 bases remaining between them. The CDR3 totals 13 residues. CDR3 residues: CASSFTVYTEAFF. CDR3 sequence (DNA): TGTGCCAGCAGTTTTACAGTCTACACTGAAGCTTTCTTT.

This clonotype was recorded a few times. The rearrangement links TRBV18 to TRBJ2-5, with a tentative D call TRBD1 (5 bases). CDR3 length: 17 amino acids. Trimming left V 2 bases short and J 4 bases short, with 20 bases between. Germline assignment: CDR1 KGHSH and CDR2 LQKENI. The CDR3 loop is CASSPDWQGPIPETQYF. CDR3 bases: TGTGCCAGCTCACCAGATTGGCAGGGCCCGATCCCAGAGACCCAGTACTTC.

A few counts support this clonotype. This rearrangement joins TRBV3-1 to TRBJ2-1, with TRBD2 matching over 13 bases. Germline V gene lookup returns CDR1 LGHDT and CDR2 YNNKEL (reference sequence). The V gene end was trimmed by 7 bases and the J gene end by 0 bases; junction bases not matched to a gene: 21. CDR3 length: 22 residues. CDR3 sequence: CASIPSRLAGGPKNSSYNEQFF. The CDR3 region has the DNA TGTGCCAGCATCCCATCGAGACTAGCGGGAGGACCGAAAAACAGCTCCTACAATGAGCAGTTCTTC.

There are a few counts of this clonotype. This chain uses TRBV3-1 with TRBJ2-3; D tentatively reads TRBD1 or TRBD2 (6 bases each). Germline CDR1 LGHDT, CDR2 YNNKEL (reference sequence). CDR3 size: 16 residues. The germline V and J ends were trimmed by 0 bases and 4 bases, with 14 bases remaining between them. DNA of the CDR3: TGTGCCAGCAGCCAAGAAATGCCGGGGGCGTCAGATACGCAGTATTTT. This sequence encodes CASSQEMPGASDTQYF.

This clonotype has at least ten counts. The chain is built from TRBV5-1 and TRBJ2-3; unclear D gene. The germline V gene encodes CDR1 SGHRS and CDR2 YFSETQ. V lost 6 bases and J lost 7, with 27 bases in between. The length of the CDR3 is 17 residues. CDR3 bases: TGCGCCAGCAAAGTAGGTGGCACAAAGGGTATGAGCCATACGCAGTATTTT. As protein: CASKVGGTKGMSHTQYF.

J is TRBJ2-4 and V is TRBV7-2; D is unresolved. The V and J ends lost 5 bases and 6 bases respectively, with 5 bases between them. Germline CDR1 SGHTA, CDR2 FQGNSA. The CDR3 has 11 amino acids. For the CDR3, the DNA is TGTGCCAGCAGCGTACGAAACATTCAGTACTTC. Its protein product is CASSVRNIQYF.

Many counts were recorded for this clonotype. This chain links TRBV6-2 or TRBV6-3 with TRBJ1-1; tentatively, D is TRBD1 (5 bases). This CDR3 spans 12 amino acids. V gave up 7 bases and J gave up 5 bases, with 11 bases separating them. CDR1 and CDR2 (germline): MNHEY, SVGEGT. The DNA of the CDR3 is TGTGCCAGCAACAGGAGGGCAACTGAAGCTTTCTTT. Protein sequence: CASNRRATEAFF.